Listed below are T cell receptor beta chains from one sample, sequenced in a study of technical replicates of blood from a handful of donors. The assay was immunoSEQ multiplex PCR, and TCRdb's table has in-frame clones only and misses some. The table records about 89,000 clones, about 94% of them present only once. The sequenced sample consisted of T cells isolated from PBMCs. The receptors come from a human donor in good health. Each CDR3 is given with its conserved first and last residue. The D gene is left open where the match is weak. The listing skips clone size in some rows; elsewhere it reads once, few, many or a size class.

j_gene | d_gene | abundance | v_gene | CDR3aa | CDR3nt
TRBJ2-7 | TRBD1 | once | TRBV2 | CASTAGQGPYEQYF | TGTGCCAGCACCGCGGGACAGGGTCCCTACGAGCAGTACTTC
TRBJ2-7 | - | - | TRBV10-3 | CAISESRGTPTYEQYF | TGTGCCATCAGTGAGTCGAGAGGAACACCGACCTACGAGCAGTACTTC
TRBJ2-3 | TRBD2 | - | TRBV5-1 | CASNEGGRFADTQYF | TGCGCCAGCAACGAGGGCGGGAGGTTCGCAGATACGCAGTATTTT
TRBJ1-5 | - | - | TRBV6-5 | CASMESSRQPQHF | TGTGCCAGCATGGAATCTTCTAGGCAGCCCCAGCATTTT
TRBJ2-2 | TRBD1 | - | TRBV30 | CAWRSRTGGTGELFF | TGTGCCTGGAGATCTAGAACAGGGGGAACCGGGGAGCTGTTTTTT
TRBJ2-7 | TRBD1 | - | TRBV5-4 | CASSLQGVVSEQYF | TGTGCCAGCAGTTTACAGGGGGTTGTAAGTGAGCAGTACTTC
TRBJ2-2 | TRBD1 | - | TRBV25-1 | CASSEFRGPGGELFF | TGTGCCAGCAGTGAATTCAGGGGGCCGGGCGGGGAGCTGTTTTTT
TRBJ2-7 | - | - | TRBV19 | CASSIVQGIYHEQYF | TGTGCCAGTAGTATAGTTCAGGGGATCTACCACGAGCAGTACTTC
TRBJ2-3 | - | - | TRBV10-3 | CAISESGGPTDTQYF | TGTGCCATCAGTGAGTCGGGGGGACCCACAGATACGCAGTATTTT
TRBJ2-6 | - | - | TRBV10-3 | CAIRPAGERSGANVLTF | TGTGCCATCAGACCCGCAGGGGAACGCTCTGGGGCCAACGTCCTGACTTTC
TRBJ2-7 | - | - | TRBV29-1 | CSVARGVSYEQYF | TGCAGCGTTGCCCGCGGGGTCTCCTACGAGCAGTACTTC
TRBJ1-4 | - | once | TRBV19 | CASSLRGFGGEKLFF | TGTGCCAGTAGCCTAAGAGGATTTGGAGGTGAAAAACTGTTTTTT
TRBJ2-7 | - | - | TRBV4-2 | CASSQGSTRLFYEQYF | TGTGCCAGCAGCCAAGGTTCGACTCGACTATTCTACGAGCAGTACTTC
TRBJ2-7 | TRBD1 | - | TRBV29-1 | CSVEDRDRGRGGGRAPGDEQYF | TGCAGCGTTGAAGATCGGGACAGGGGGCGTGGGGGCGGGAGGGCCCCGGGAGACGAGCAGTACTTC
TRBJ2-2 | TRBD2 | once | TRBV2 | CASREGLAGSANTGELFF | TGTGCCAGCAGGGAGGGACTAGCGGGGTCCGCGAACACCGGGGAGCTGTTTTTT
TRBJ2-2 | TRBD1 | - | TRBV27 | CASKDRVYTGELFF | TGTGCCAGCAAGGACAGGGTATACACCGGGGAGCTGTTTTTT
TRBJ2-1 | TRBD2 | - | TRBV7-9 | CASSSKLAGGGNNEQFF | TGTGCCAGCAGCTCCAAACTAGCGGGAGGGGGAAACAATGAGCAGTTCTTC
TRBJ2-2 | - | - | TRBV14 | CASSQVYGRNTGELFF | TGTGCCAGCAGCCAAGTGTACGGGAGAAATACCGGGGAGCTGTTTTTT
TRBJ2-7 | TRBD1 | once | TRBV2 | CASSRGQGAGEQYF | TGTGCCAGCAGTAGGGGACAGGGGGCCGGCGAGCAGTACTTC
TRBJ1-5 | - | once | TRBV27 | CASKPGLFKPQHF | TGTGCCAGCAAGCCAGGGTTGTTTAAGCCCCAGCATTTT
TRBJ2-2 | TRBD2 | - | TRBV5-1 | CASSREGRGELFF | TGCGCCAGCAGTCGGGAGGGCCGCGGGGAGCTGTTTTTT
TRBJ2-1 | TRBD1 | - | TRBV5-1 | CASSSKGPGQGSRGSDNEQFF | TGCGCCAGCAGCTCGAAGGGACCGGGACAGGGCTCTCGAGGGTCAGACAATGAGCAGTTCTTC
TRBJ1-5 | - | once | TRBV7-8 | CASSPGGGRQPQHF | TGTGCCAGCAGCCCCGGGGGGGGAAGGCAGCCCCAGCATTTT
TRBJ2-5 | TRBD2 | - | TRBV10-1 | CASSETSAAGPTYF | TGCGCCAGCAGTGAGACCTCAGCAGCGGGGCCAACGTACTTC
TRBJ1-5 | - | - | TRBV6-6 | CASSYRQGSSNQPQHF | TGTGCCAGCAGTTACAGGCAGGGGTCAAGCAATCAGCCCCAGCATTTT